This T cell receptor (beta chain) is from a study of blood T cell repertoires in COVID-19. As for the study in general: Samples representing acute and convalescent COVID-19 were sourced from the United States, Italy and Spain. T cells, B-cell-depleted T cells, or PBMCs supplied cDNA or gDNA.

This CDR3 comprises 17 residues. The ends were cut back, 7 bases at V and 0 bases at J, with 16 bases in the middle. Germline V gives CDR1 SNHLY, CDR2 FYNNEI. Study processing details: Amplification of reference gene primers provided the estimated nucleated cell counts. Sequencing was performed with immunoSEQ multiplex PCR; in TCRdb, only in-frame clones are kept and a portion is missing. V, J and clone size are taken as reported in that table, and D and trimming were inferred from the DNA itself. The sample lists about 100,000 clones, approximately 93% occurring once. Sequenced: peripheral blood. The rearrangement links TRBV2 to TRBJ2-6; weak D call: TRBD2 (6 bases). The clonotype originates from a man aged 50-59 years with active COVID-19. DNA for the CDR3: TGTGCCAGCACCCCACTCGGGGGAGGCTCTGGGGCCAACGTCCTGACTTTC. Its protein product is CASTPLGGGSGANVLTF.